This TCR beta chain was captured by sequencing in a study of somatic mutations in cytotoxic T cells in rheumatoid arthritis. Study at large: Certain T-cell populations stained with V beta antibodies were FACS-sorted to nearly 100% purity, and V beta1+ cells were TCRB-sequenced. Study conclusions and caveats: Expanded CD8+ clones had unknown antigen targets. Patients with rheumatoid arthritis did not differ significantly from age-matched healthy controls in CD8+ T-cell clonality.

Isolation of CD4+ and CD8+ cells used positive magnetic bead selection, with purity checked by flow cytometry. To note about this clone: The antigen is not known.

TCRdb's copy holds only in-frame clones and misses some; the assay was immunoSEQ multiplex PCR. The sample shows 30,000 to 45,000 clones, less than 85% of them seen only once. Per the germline V gene, CDR1 is MNHNS and CDR2 is SASEGT. CDR3 length equals 11 residues. Trimming left V 3 bases short and J 5 bases short, with 5 bases between. The sequence was collected from a man in his forties or fifties in good health. The J gene is TRBJ2-7, the V gene TRBV6-1; D is uncertain. The sequencing input was CD8+ T cells sorted from blood. The DNA of the CDR3 is TGTGCCAGCAGTGAGAAGGACGAGCAGTACTTC. It yields the protein CASSEKDEQYF.